A selection of T cell receptor beta chains follows, all from one sample in a study of beta chain features in type 1 diabetes. TCRdb's copy holds only in-frame clones and misses some; the assay was immunoSEQ multiplex PCR. The table includes about 160,000 clones, approximately 8.7% detected once. The source material was central memory CD4+ T cells from blood. The receptors were gathered from a young woman with type 1 diabetes. The CDR3 runs from the conserved cysteine through the conserved F or W. The D gene is left open where the match is weak. Only some rows state a clone size, as once, few, many or a class for expanded clones.

clone_size j_call d_call v_call cdr3_aa cdr3_nt
- TRBJ1-2 - TRBV7-2 CASSLIVGLGYGCTF TGTGCCAGCAGCTTAATTGTGGGGCTGGGCTATGGCTGCACCTTC
few TRBJ2-6 - TRBV7-9 CASSSSYPGANVLTF TGTGCCAGCAGCTCTTCCTACCCTGGGGCCAACGTCCTGACTTTC
- TRBJ2-4 - TRBV5-1 CASMTGTKNIQYF TGCGCCAGCATGACGGGGACCAAAAACATTCAGTACTTC
- TRBJ2-2 - TRBV4-2 CASSQTVSTGELFF TGTGCCAGCAGCCAAACAGTTTCCACCGGGGAGCTGTTTTTT
few TRBJ2-5 TRBD1 TRBV2 CASTRDREQTQYF TGTGCCAGCACCCGGGACAGGGAGCAGACCCAGTACTTC
few TRBJ2-1 - TRBV9 CASSTQGDNEQFF TGTGCCAGCAGTACACAGGGTGACAATGAGCAGTTCTTC
- TRBJ1-1 TRBD1 TRBV6-5 CASSENRGTEAFF TGTGCCAGCAGTGAGAACAGGGGCACTGAAGCTTTCTTT
many TRBJ2-7 - TRBV7-9 CASSPSRGSVEQYF TGTGCCAGCAGCCCCTCGAGAGGTAGCGTCGAGCAGTACTTC
- TRBJ1-5 TRBD1 TRBV5-1 CASSLATRQGLNQPQHF TGCGCCAGCAGCTTGGCCACCCGACAGGGCCTCAATCAGCCCCAGCATTTT
- TRBJ2-3 - TRBV30 CAHARYETDTQYF TGTGCCCATGCTCGGTACGAGACAGATACGCAGTATTTT
- TRBJ2-3 - TRBV7-8 CASSPGLGASTDTQYF TGTGCCAGCAGCCCCGGCTTAGGGGCCTCCACAGATACGCAGTATTTT
few TRBJ2-5 TRBD2 TRBV5-1 CASSGSGTYQETQYF TGCGCCAGCAGTGGTAGCGGGACGTACCAAGAGACCCAGTACTTC
- TRBJ1-2 - TRBV7-9 CASSLDSGRGYTF TGTGCCAGCAGCTTAGATTCGGGTCGTGGCTACACCTTC
- TRBJ2-7 TRBD2 TRBV28 CASSPSLAGVDEQYF TGTGCCAGCAGCCCCTCTCTAGCGGGAGTAGACGAGCAGTACTTC
- TRBJ2-3 - TRBV4-1 CASSQDQRISTDTQYF TGCGCCAGCAGCCAAGACCAGCGAATAAGCACAGATACGCAGTATTTT
few TRBJ2-7 - TRBV13 CASSARTNRVMVYEQYF TGTGCCAGCAGCGCCAGAACGAACAGAGTCATGGTCTACGAGCAGTACTTC
- TRBJ2-1 - TRBV28 CASTTLRADYNEQFF TGTGCCAGCACGACTTTGAGGGCCGACTACAATGAGCAGTTCTTC
many TRBJ1-1 - TRBV11-2 CASSLVEGTEAFF TGTGCCAGCAGCTTAGTGGAGGGGACTGAAGCTTTCTTT
few TRBJ2-3 TRBD2 TRBV19 CASKSGRAGTDTQYF TGTGCCAGTAAGAGCGGGAGGGCCGGCACAGATACGCAGTATTTT
few TRBJ2-3 TRBD1 TRBV4-1 CASSPTRTGGTDTQYF TGCGCCAGCAGCCCAACCCGGACAGGGGGCACAGATACGCAGTATTTT
few TRBJ1-2 - TRBV18 CASSPPGLRRDYGYTF TGTGCCAGCTCACCACCAGGACTCCGGAGGGACTATGGCTACACCTTC
few TRBJ1-5 - TRBV18 CASSPQGSGSNQPQHF TGTGCCAGCTCACCTCAGGGGTCTGGGAGCAATCAGCCCCAGCATTTT
- TRBJ1-1 - TRBV5-1 CASSFAAGSEAFF TGCGCCAGCAGCTTCGCGGCAGGGTCTGAAGCTTTCTTT
few TRBJ2-7 TRBD2 TRBV4-1 CASSQARGVPIYEQYF TGCGCCAGCAGCCAAGCCCGGGGGGTTCCCATCTACGAGCAGTACTTC
few TRBJ2-5 TRBD2 TRBV5-4 CASSSASGGRETQYF TGTGCCAGCAGCTCGGCTAGCGGAGGGAGGGAGACCCAGTACTTC
few TRBJ2-3 TRBD2 TRBV4-2 CASSLSGGDTDTQYF TGTGCCAGCAGCCTAAGCGGGGGTGACACAGATACGCAGTATTTT
- TRBJ2-7 - TRBV11-2 CASSLVSGETYEQYF TGTGCCAGCAGCTTAGTGTCAGGGGAGACCTACGAGCAGTACTTC
- TRBJ2-5 TRBD2 TRBV11-2 CASSLISGHQETQYF TGTGCCAGCAGCTTAATTAGCGGGCACCAAGAGACCCAGTACTTC
few TRBJ2-5 TRBD2 TRBV5-1 CASSLATGGPETQYF TGCGCCAGCAGCTTGGCTACGGGAGGGCCGGAGACCCAGTACTTC